Here is one T cell receptor (beta chain) with its context. This record belongs to a study of shared clonotypes between healthy human individuals. Sequencing was at deep level. The data were produced by immunoSEQ multiplex PCR, yet TCRdb's version contains in-frame clones alone and is incomplete. The sample has fewer than 650,000 clones, less than 80% seen once. Every donor, a Caucasian adult, lived in Nashville, Tennessee. The CDR3 spans 14 residues. Looked up from germline, CDR1 is SEHNR and CDR2 is FQNEAQ (reference sequence). V was trimmed by 6 bases and J by 4 bases, leaving 13 bases between them. Sequenced material: PBMCs. This sequence was found in a woman between 35 and 50 years old in good health. Some clones in this sample may be carry-over from other donors' samples. The J gene is TRBJ2-1, the V gene TRBV7-9; D is ambiguous. DNA for the CDR3: TGTGCCAGCAGTCGGGCACCTATATACAATGAGCAGTTCTTC. It translates to CASSRAPIYNEQFF.